A single sample gave rise to the 9 T cell receptor beta chains below, sequenced in a study of blood T cells in healthy people across ages. The authors ran a second PCR of roughly 6 to 11 cycles using a sample-barcoded 5' primer and a J-beta primer mix. A single record per CDR3 protein comes from TCRdb applying MiXCR to the 5' RACE reads. Among some 860,000 distinct CDR3 sequences listed, about 61% were seen once. Sequenced sample: blood. The receptors were gathered from a man between 40 and 49 years old in good health.

The J gene is TRBJ1-2, the V gene TRBV6-5; no clear D gene. The germline CDR1 and CDR2 sequences are MNHEY and SVGAGI. V was clipped by 0 bases and J by 8 bases, with 31 bases between them. The CDR3 has 20 amino acids. The CDR3 DNA follows: TGTGCCAGCAGTTACTCGAATTTACGGGAAGTTTCGGGCCTTCTGGGGGGCTACACCTTC. Amino acids: CASSYSNLREVSGLLGGYTF.

The rearrangement links TRBV27 to TRBJ2-5, with a weak D call TRBD1 (5 bases). V was cut by 1 base and J by 5 bases, with 14 bases left in between. Germline assignment: CDR1 MNHEY and CDR2 SMNVEV (reference sequence). The CDR3 is 15 amino acids. CDR3 nucleotide sequence: TGTGCCAGCAGTTTATACAGATCAAAGGGGGAGACCCAGTACTTC. It codes for CASSLYRSKGETQYF.

The genes are TRBV7-9 and TRBJ2-7, with TRBD2 matching 9 bases. CDR1 and CDR2 (germline): SEHNR, FQNEAQ (reference sequence). J lost 3 bases, V lost 6 bases, and 18 bases had no gene match. CDR3 length: 18 amino acids. Written as DNA, the CDR3 is TGTGCCAGCAGTCCCCTGCGCGGGAGGGCCGGTTTGGTCTACGAGCAGTACTTC. The encoded protein is CASSPLRGRAGLVYEQYF.

The genes are TRBV7-2 and TRBJ1-4; D may be TRBD1 (5 bases). V was cut by 4 bases and J by 10 bases, with 19 bases left in between. The CDR3 loop spans 15 amino acids. The germline gives CDR1 SGHTA, CDR2 FQGNSA. Written as DNA, the CDR3 is TGTGCCAGCAGCTCCACAACAGGCAGGGAGGGAAAACTGTTTTTT. Translating it yields CASSSTTGREGKLFF.

This chain connects TRBV5-1 to TRBJ1-1; D call uncertain. The germline gives CDR1 SGHRS, CDR2 YFSETQ. The length of the CDR3 is 15 residues. V was pared by 1 base and J by 4 bases, with 14 bases between. The CDR3 loop reads CASSLSMRSGTEAFF. CDR3 DNA: TGCGCCAGCAGCTTGTCAATGAGGAGCGGCACTGAAGCTTTCTTT.

CDR3 residues: CASIGLAGRDTQYF. The CDR3 DNA reads as TGTGCCAGCATCGGGCTAGCGGGGAGGGATACGCAGTATTTT. The chain couples TRBV11-2 to TRBJ2-3; 9 nucleotides line up with TRBD2. CDR3 size: 14 residues. After removal of 7 bases from V and 6 bases from J, the junction contained 8 bases not matched to a gene. Germline lookup yields CDR1 SGHAT and CDR2 FQNNGV. The variable domain in full, completed from reference TRBV11-2 and TRBJ2-3, reads EAGVAQSPRYKIIEKRQSVAFWCNPISGHATLYWYQQILGQGPKLLIQFQNNGVVDDSQLPKDRFSAERLKGVDSTLKIQPAKLEDSAVYLCASIGLAGRDTQYFGPGTRLTVL.

The gene calls are TRBV5-1 and TRBJ1-4; 8 positions match TRBD1. Looked up from germline, CDR1 is SGHRS and CDR2 is YFSETQ. The CDR3 spans 14 residues. V was clipped by 2 bases and J by 8 bases; unmatched bases: 5. CDR3 amino acids: CASSLQGGEEKLFF. In nucleotides, the CDR3 is TGCGCCAGCAGCTTACAGGGGGGCGAGGAAAAACTGTTTTTT.

The V and J genes are TRBV6-1 and TRBJ2-1; 13 bases are a match to TRBD2. Per germline, CDR1 MNHNS and CDR2 SASEGT. With 8 bases clipped from V and 0 bases from J, the junction kept 7 bases outside the gene matches. The CDR3 contains 17 residues. DNA of the CDR3: TGTGCCAGCCTCGGGACTAGCGGGATTAGCTCCTACAATGAGCAGTTCTTC. Translating gives CASLGTSGISSYNEQFF.

The chain uses TRBV4-1 and TRBJ2-4; TRBD2 aligns across 11 bases. The end of the DNA is better explained by TRBJ2-5, so the J call may be wrong. The germline V gene has CDR1 MGHRA and CDR2 YSYEKL. This CDR3 has 16 amino acids. As DNA, the CDR3 is TGCGCCAGCAGCCTAAGAGGAACTAGCGGGAGAGAGACCCAGTACTTC. Encoded protein: CASSLRGTSGRETQYF.